The 7 T cell receptor beta chains below come from one sample, sequenced in a study of OX40 agonist ivuxolimab in advanced cancers. Data came from immunoSEQ multiplex PCR; TCRdb stores just in-frame clones and leaves some out. This sample yields some 39,000 clones, of which roughly 90% are seen a single time; about 14% belongs to the top ten. The specimen was CD4+ or CD8+ T cells sorted from blood, collected in a trial of the OX40 agonist ivuxolimab. The receptors were sampled from an adult with an advanced solid tumor such as melanoma, head and neck, liver or kidney cancer.

The CDR3 is CASGGSNEKLFF. The CDR3 DNA reads as TGTGCCAGCGGGGGATCTAATGAAAAACTGTTTTTT. The V gene is TRBV6-6, the J gene TRBJ1-4; TRBD1 might be the D (5 bases). The germline V and J ends were trimmed by 8 bases and 3 bases, with 7 bases remaining between them. CDR3 size: 12 residues. From germline, CDR1 is MNHNY and CDR2 SVGAGI (reference sequence).

The V and J genes are TRBV11-2 and TRBJ2-5; D is unresolved. This CDR3 region has 17 residues. Per the germline V gene, CDR1 is SGHAT and CDR2 is FQNNGV. V was shortened by 5 bases and J by 1 base, with 20 bases between the two germline ends. As DNA, the CDR3 is TGTGCCAGCAGCCCCACGTCATTGCTGGCGCCCCAAGAGACCCAGTACTTC. This codes for CASSPTSLLAPQETQYF.

The rearrangement joins TRBV14 to TRBJ2-7; 11 bases match TRBD1. CDR3 size: 15 residues. Germline V gene data show CDR1 as SGHDN and CDR2 as FVKESK. Unmatched junction bases numbered 2, after V lost 2 bases and J lost 2 bases. CDR3: CASSQWTGGTYEQYF. CDR3 nucleotides: TGTGCCAGCAGCCAATGGACAGGGGGCACCTACGAGCAGTACTTC.

The chain uses TRBV10-3 and TRBJ2-7; 7 bases are a match to TRBD1. The V gene end was trimmed by 6 bases and the J gene end by 5 bases; junction bases not matched to a gene: 7. The CDR3 has 13 amino acids. In germline, CDR1 is ENHRY, CDR2 SYGVKD. The CDR3 is CAIRRQGANEQYF. In DNA form, the CDR3 reads TGTGCCATCAGACGACAGGGCGCCAACGAGCAGTACTTC.

V gene TRBV28 combines with J gene TRBJ1-3, with TRBD1 as a possible D gene (6 bases). V was clipped by 5 bases and J by 4 bases, with 18 bases between them. Germline V CDR1 and CDR2: MDHEN, SYDVKM. The CDR3 spans 16 residues. CDR3 DNA sequence: TGTGCCAGCAGTCGAAGTCCCGGGACAACGGGAAACACCATATATTTT. Translated, it gives CASSRSPGTTGNTIYF. Full variable domain (rest looked up from reference TRBV28 and TRBJ1-3): DVKVTQSSRYLVKRTGEKVFLECVQDMDHENMFWYRQDPGLGLRLIYFSYDVKMKEKGDIPEGYSVSREKKERFSLILESASTNQTSMYLCASSRSPGTTGNTIYFGEGSWLTVV.

This clone has just one count. This chain connects TRBV19 to TRBJ2-7, with D tentatively TRBD2 (5 bases). The CDR3 consists of 14 residues. Germline V gives CDR1 LNHDA, CDR2 SQIVND (reference sequence). V lost 4 bases to trimming and J lost 6 bases, with 16 bases between them. CDR3 DNA: TGTGCCAGTAGTACCGGGATAACCCTCAGCGAGCAGTACTTC. It codes for CASSTGITLSEQYF.

DNA for the CDR3: TGTGCCAGCAGCGTAGGCCCAGGTGGTCAGCCCCAGCATTTT. Translation: CASSVGPGGQPQHF. The gene calls are TRBV9 and TRBJ1-5; D gene ambiguous. Germline values: CDR1 SGDLS, CDR2 YYNGEE. CDR3 length equals 14 residues. Trimming took 0 bases from V and 6 from J, leaving 10 bases between them.